One and the same sample provided the 2 T cell receptor beta chains below, sequenced in a study of T cells in Graves' hyperthyroidism and ophthalmopathy (dated by TCRdb to 2018 to 2020). Libraries were built with multiplex PCR. The data were produced on an Illumina HiSeq 2000. Amplification of TCR beta CDR3 regions was carried out from RNA transcripts. The first round of RT-PCR for the TCR CDR3 was performed with the HTBI primer set and the Qiagen OneStep RT-PCR kit. TCRdb took the public reads, trimmed them with fastp at Q25, ran MiXCR for clone calling and kept in-frame beta chains. When rows share a CDR3 protein, they turn into one entry using the most common DNA and genes. This sample comprises hundreds of thousands of distinct CDR3 sequences, 13% to 15% of them detected only once. About an eighth of the sample is held by the ten biggest clonotypes. Sequenced material: blood. These receptors were taken from a woman aged 45-60 years with Graves' ophthalmopathy.

A single count supports this clonotype. This may arise from a read error, as a much more abundant clone is one base away. The chain carries TRBV7-2 and TRBJ2-3; D remains unclear. The J call may not be correct, given that the DNA end is closer to TRBJ1-5. Germline V gene lookup returns CDR1 SGHTA and CDR2 FQGNSA. This CDR3 is 14 amino acids long. The CDR3 reads CASSLAIGSDTQHF. In nucleotides, the CDR3 is TGTGCCAGCAGCTTAGCTATCGGTTCAGATACGCAGCATTTT.

This clonotype was detected a few times. The chain links TRBV7-8 to TRBJ2-1; D might be TRBD2 (6 bases). CDR1 SGHVS and CDR2 FQNEAQ come from the germline V gene. This CDR3 is 20 amino acids long. Trimming removed 2 bases from V and 3 bases from J, with 26 bases in between. The CDR3 nucleotides read TGTGCCAGCAGCTTAAGATCGGCAGATGTTCCGGGAGATCGCTACAATGAGCAGTTCTTC. This sequence encodes CASSLRSADVPGDRYNEQFF.